One sample yielded the 15 T cell receptor beta chains listed below, sequenced in a study of blood T cell repertoires in COVID-19. The protocol was immunoSEQ multiplex PCR, while the TCRdb copy is restricted to in-frame clones and leaves out a portion. The sample lists about 87,000 clones, approximately 85% seen once, with around 3.3% in the top ten. Sequenced input: peripheral blood. These receptors all stem from a woman older than 75 with COVID-19, enrolled during active disease.

This clone was counted a single time. This chain connects TRBV10-3 to TRBJ2-5; tentative D call: TRBD2 (5 bases). Germline CDR1 reads ENHRY; CDR2 reads SYGVKD. CDR3 size: 14 residues. Trimming pared 6 bases from V and 4 bases from J, leaving 15 bases between. The CDR3 DNA follows: TGTGCCATCAGCTCCGAGGGTGTGAGAGAGACCCAGTACTTC. As protein: CAISSEGVRETQYF.

The chain employs TRBV29-1 and TRBJ2-1; 10 positions agree with TRBD1. The CDR3 spans 14 residues. CDR1 is SQVTM and CDR2 is ANQGSEA in the germline V gene. Unmatched junction bases numbered 4, after V lost 0 bases and J lost 8 bases. The CDR3 loop reads CSVEDLGTGDEQFF. The CDR3 DNA is TGCAGCGTTGAAGATCTCGGGACAGGGGATGAGCAGTTCTTC.

J is TRBJ2-7 and V is TRBV19; D is undetermined. Germline loops: CDR1 LNHDA, CDR2 SQIVND (reference sequence). There are 13 residues in the CDR3. V was trimmed by 5 bases and J by 3 bases, leaving 11 bases between them. CDR3 sequence: CASSRREDYEQYF. The DNA of the CDR3 is TGTGCCAGTAGTCGTCGAGAAGACTACGAGCAGTACTTC.

The rearrangement joins TRBV6-6 to TRBJ1-2; no clear D. The CDR3 is 14 amino acids. V was pared by 4 bases and J by 2 bases, with 11 bases between. The germline V gene encodes CDR1 MNHNY and CDR2 SVGAGI (reference sequence). The CDR3 region has the DNA TGTGCCAGCAGTTCTACCACGGTGAACTATGGCTACACCTTC. Residues: CASSSTTVNYGYTF.

Points on this clone: One end of the junction is discordant with germline, which a read error may explain. V gene TRBV7-2 combines with J gene TRBJ1-6; 7 bases fit TRBD1. CDR1 is SGHTA and CDR2 is FQGNSA in the germline V gene. CDR3 length: 13 residues. CDR3 in amino acids: CASSLVAGTAGFF. The CDR3 DNA is TGTGCCAGCAGCTTAGTCGCCGGGACAGCTGGATTTTTT.

J is TRBJ2-7 and V is TRBV10-3; TRBD2 aligns across 8 bases. The V and J ends lost 9 bases and 2 bases, in that order; junction bases with no gene match: 6. The germline gives CDR1 ENHRY, CDR2 SYGVKD. The CDR3 has 13 residues. Written as DNA, the CDR3 is TGTGCCATACGGGGGGGCGGAACCTACGAGCAGTACTTC. Translated: CAIRGGGTYEQYF.

The chain carries TRBV3-1 (or the pseudogene TRBV3-2) and TRBJ2-1; maybe TRBD2 (6 bases). V was shortened by 3 bases and J by 0 bases, with 15 bases between the two germline ends. This CDR3 is 17 amino acids long. CDR1 LGHDT and CDR2 YNNKEL come from the germline V gene (reference sequence). CDR3 region: CASSHLVSRGSYNEQFF. DNA for the CDR3: TGTGCCAGCAGCCATTTGGTGTCGCGGGGCTCCTACAATGAGCAGTTCTTC.

This clone was recorded once. CDR3 protein: CASSTTGSSYEQYF. The CDR3 DNA is TGTGCCAGCTCAACGACAGGGAGCTCCTACGAGCAGTACTTC. This chain joins TRBV18 and TRBJ2-7, with TRBD1 identical over 7 bases. The ends lost 5 bases at V and 0 bases at J; junction bases unmatched: 4. Germline V CDR1 and CDR2: KGHSH, LQKENI. The CDR3 extends over 14 amino acids. Looking up the rest from reference TRBV18 and TRBJ2-7 gives the full variable domain: NAGVMQNPRHLVRRRGQEARLRCSPMKGHSHVYWYRQLPEEGLKFMVYLQKENIIDESGMPKERFSAEFPKEGPSILRIQQVVRGDSAAYFCASSTTGSSYEQYFGPGTRLTVT.

The chain uses TRBV9 and TRBJ1-6; weak D call: TRBD1 (6 bases). Trimming shortened V by 0 bases and J by 8 bases, and 15 bases separated the two germline ends. The CDR3 contains 16 residues. Germline CDR1 is SGDLS and CDR2 is YYNGEE. For the CDR3, the DNA is TGTGCCAGCAGCGTAGACCCCAGGGGTTCCGATTCACCCCTCCACTTT. It translates to CASSVDPRGSDSPLHF.

The chain combines TRBV24-1 with TRBJ1-5; 9 nucleotides agree with TRBD1. Trimming took 3 bases from V and 6 from J; bases not matched to a gene: 5. The CDR3 sequence is 15 residues long. Germline lookup yields CDR1 KGHDR and CDR2 SFDVKD. The CDR3 protein is CATSDNRGLRQPQHF. The CDR3 region has the DNA TGTGCCACCAGTGATAACAGGGGGCTACGTCAGCCCCAGCATTTT.

Only a few counts were recorded for this clone. V and J are TRBV9 and TRBJ1-2; 7 positions match TRBD1. Germline V gene lookup returns CDR1 SGDLS and CDR2 YYNGEE. Unmatched junction bases numbered 7, after V lost 3 bases and J lost 2 bases. The CDR3 covers 15 residues. CDR3 residues: CASSAGQDRNYGYTF. The CDR3 DNA reads TGTGCCAGCAGCGCCGGACAGGACCGCAACTATGGCTACACCTTC.

In DNA form, the CDR3 reads TGTGCCAGTAGTATAAGAGGGGGCACCGGGGAGCTGTTTTTT. Translating it yields CASSIRGGTGELFF. This chain joins TRBV19 and TRBJ2-2, with D perhaps matching TRBD1 (6 bases). With 2 bases removed from V and 4 bases from J, the gap between germline ends came to 8 bases. Germline V gives CDR1 LNHDA, CDR2 SQIVND (reference sequence). The CDR3 runs 14 residues.

This chain joins TRBV14 and TRBJ2-3; 8 positions match TRBD1. J was trimmed by 6 bases and V by 0 bases; bases with no gene match: 20. Germline CDR1 SGHDN, CDR2 FVKESK. CDR3 length equals 20 residues. CDR3 loop: CASSQECTFMAGQVCDTQYF. DNA for the CDR3: TGTGCCAGCAGCCAAGAGTGTACTTTTATGGCGGGACAGGTCTGTGATACGCAGTATTTT.

The chain carries TRBV7-8 and TRBJ1-5, with unresolved D. The V gene lost 2 bases and the J gene lost 1 base, with 9 bases spanning the gap. This CDR3 has 15 residues. Per germline, CDR1 SGHVS and CDR2 FQNEAQ. The chain's CDR3 is CASSLPGRSNQPQHF. CDR3 in DNA: TGTGCCAGCAGCTTACCGGGAAGGAGCAATCAGCCCCAGCATTTT.

This clone showed up just once. V and J are TRBV7-2 and TRBJ1-2; the D gene is possibly TRBD1 (6 bases). This CDR3 comprises 17 residues. Per germline, CDR1 SGHTA and CDR2 FQGNSA. V lost 0 bases and J 8 bases, leaving 22 bases between the germline ends. CDR3 loop: CASSLAGPATGYDGYTF. The CDR3 coding sequence is TGTGCCAGCAGCTTAGCCGGACCAGCCACAGGGTATGACGGCTACACCTTC. Full variable domain (missing parts from reference TRBV7-2 and TRBJ1-2): GAGVSQSPSNKVTEKGKDVELRCDPISGHTALYWYRQSLGQGLEFLIYFQGNSAPDKSGLPSDRFSAERTGGSVSTLTIQRTQQEDSAVYLCASSLAGPATGYDGYTFGSGTRLTVV.